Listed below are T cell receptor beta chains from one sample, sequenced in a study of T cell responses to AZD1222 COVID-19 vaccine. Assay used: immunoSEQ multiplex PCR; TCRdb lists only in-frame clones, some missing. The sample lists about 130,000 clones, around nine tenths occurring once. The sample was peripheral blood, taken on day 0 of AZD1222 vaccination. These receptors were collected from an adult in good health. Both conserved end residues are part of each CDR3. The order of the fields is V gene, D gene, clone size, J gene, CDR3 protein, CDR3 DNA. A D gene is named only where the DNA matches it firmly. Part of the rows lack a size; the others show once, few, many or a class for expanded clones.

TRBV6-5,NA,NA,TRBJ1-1,CASSPGTTEAFF,TGTGCCAGCAGCCCAGGGACCACTGAAGCTTTCTTT
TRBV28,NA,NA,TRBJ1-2,CATGTTTNYGYTF,TGTGCGACCGGGACAACCACTAACTATGGCTACACCTTC
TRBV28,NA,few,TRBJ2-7,CASSLRASSYEQYF,TGTGCCAGCAGTTTACGGGCCAGCTCTTACGAGCAGTACTTC
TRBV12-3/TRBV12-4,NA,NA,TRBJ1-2,CASSELWGGYTF,TGTGCCAGCAGTGAACTTTGGGGGGGCTACACCTTC
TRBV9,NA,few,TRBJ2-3,CASSVEETAAHTDTQYF,TGTGCCAGCAGCGTAGAGGAAACAGCTGCACACACAGATACGCAGTATTTT
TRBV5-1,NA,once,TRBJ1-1,CASSLVVSGKTEAFF,TGCGCCAGCAGCTTGGTCGTTTCCGGGAAGACTGAAGCTTTCTTT
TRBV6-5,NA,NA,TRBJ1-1,CASRGSNTEAFF,TGTGCCAGCAGAGGATCCAACACTGAAGCTTTCTTT
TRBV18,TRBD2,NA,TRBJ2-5,CASSLRTSGHETQYF,TGTGCCAGCTCACTCCGGACTAGCGGGCACGAGACCCAGTACTTC
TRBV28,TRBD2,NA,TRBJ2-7,CASSSTGTSKTYEQYF,TGTGCCAGCAGTTCCACGGGGACTAGCAAGACCTACGAGCAGTACTTC
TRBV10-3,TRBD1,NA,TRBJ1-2,CAISRQGSDYGYTF,TGTGCCATCAGCAGACAGGGTAGTGACTATGGCTACACCTTC
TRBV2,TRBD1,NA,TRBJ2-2,CASRSKQGVGTGELFF,TGTGCCAGCAGAAGTAAACAGGGGGTAGGGACCGGGGAGCTGTTTTTT
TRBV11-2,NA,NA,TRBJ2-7,CASSTRQSLPFSYEQYF,TGTGCCAGCAGCACCCGACAGTCCCTTCCATTTTCCTACGAGCAGTACTTC
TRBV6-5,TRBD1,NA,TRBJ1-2,CASRETGVFNQGTF,TGTGCCAGCAGGGAGACAGGGGTGTTTAATCAGGGAACCTTC
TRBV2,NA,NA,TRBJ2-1,CASRQGKNEQFF,TGTGCCAGCAGACAGGGTAAAAATGAGCAGTTCTTC
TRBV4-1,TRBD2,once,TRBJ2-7,CVSSLGTSGSYEQYF,TGCGTCAGCAGCCTCGGGACTAGCGGCTCCTACGAGCAGTACTTC
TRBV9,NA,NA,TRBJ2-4,CASGGIGGPKNIQYF,TGTGCCAGCGGCGGAATTGGGGGTCCCAAAAACATTCAGTACTTC
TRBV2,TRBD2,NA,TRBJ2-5,CASRVGTSGLQETQYF,TGTGCCAGCAGAGTCGGGACTAGCGGCCTCCAAGAGACCCAGTACTTC
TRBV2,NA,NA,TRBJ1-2,CASSAPGEANGYTF,TGTGCCAGCAGTGCCCCAGGGGAGGCGAATGGCTACACCTTC
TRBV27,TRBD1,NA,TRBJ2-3,CASSLASGDRGSDTQYF,TGTGCCAGCAGTTTGGCATCCGGGGACAGGGGTTCAGATACGCAGTATTTT
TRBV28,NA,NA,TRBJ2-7,CASSPKGLRLTYEQYF,TGTGCCAGCAGTCCCAAGGGACTCCGTTTAACCTACGAGCAGTACTTC
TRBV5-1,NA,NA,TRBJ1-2,CASSLGTGVNYGYTF,TGCGCCAGCAGCTTGGGGACGGGAGTTAACTATGGCTACACCTTC
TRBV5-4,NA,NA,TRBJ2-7,CASSLDSHDQQYF,TGTGCCAGCAGCTTGGACAGTCACGACCAGCAGTACTTC
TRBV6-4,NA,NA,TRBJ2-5,CASSRQVQETQYF,TGTGCCAGCAGCAGACAGGTACAAGAGACCCAGTACTTC
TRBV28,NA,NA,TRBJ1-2,CASSFTHRDGANYGYTF,TGTGCCAGCAGTTTCACCCACAGGGATGGGGCTAACTATGGCTACACCTTC
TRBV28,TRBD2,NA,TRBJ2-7,CASSHKLGSGRYEQYF,TGTGCCAGCAGCCACAAGTTGGGTAGCGGGAGGTACGAGCAGTACTTC
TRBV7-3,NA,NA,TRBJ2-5,CASSSSRGYETQYF,TGTGCCAGCAGCTCTAGTAGGGGGTACGAGACCCAGTACTTC